Described below is a single T cell receptor (beta chain) sequence and its context. Antigen unknown. With 60 Vbeta and 13 Jbeta primers, the PCR was carried out. How the authors handled the data: Around 9.9 million shared chains were among the 80 million or so unique TCR beta chains that a later analysis counted. TCRdb's copy holds only in-frame clones and misses some; the assay was immunoSEQ multiplex PCR. Clonal size and the V and J genes are those of that table, whereas D and trimming came from the DNA. The data hold more than 150,000 clones, with around 85% observed a single time. The junction had 3 bases not matched to a gene; V was cut back by 2 bases and J by 3 bases. Germline-derived CDR1 and CDR2 are MNHNY and SVGAGI (reference sequence). CDR3 length: 14 residues. This specimen comes from a study of cytomegalovirus exposure and HLA in healthy donors. About the study: A data release that came early held roughly 90 million unique TCRs from HLA-typed donors. Study results and caveats: About 90% or about 30% of the time was how often most TCR beta V segments were productive, according to an earlier analysis. Later analysis identified several of the most significant clusters that appeared linked to common viral pathogens.

The source of this sequence is a man aged 50 to 59 in good health and CMV-seronegative. The V and J genes are TRBV6-6 and TRBJ2-7; 8 bases are shared with TRBD1. The sequenced material came from PBMCs. The CDR3 spells CASSYRQGIYEQYF. The CDR3 coding sequence is TGTGCCAGCAGTTACAGACAGGGGATCTACGAGCAGTACTTC.